This T cell receptor beta chain was captured by sequencing in a study of neurological immune-mediated disorders. MiXCR, applied by TCRdb to the 5' RACE reads, yields one record per CDR3 protein. This table has tens of thousands of distinct CDR3 sequences, 9.5% to 13% appearing once. In its sample, this clonotype was seen a few times. Sequenced: CD4+ T cells from blood. The receptor was derived from a woman aged 25 to 39 with HTLV-1-associated myelopathy (HAM/TSP).

CDR3 DNA: TGTGCCAGTAGGTCGGGGATGCGGAATTCACCCCTCCACTTT. Encoded protein: CASRSGMRNSPLHF. The chain couples TRBV19 to TRBJ1-6; no firm D call. Trimming removed 6 bases at V and 7 bases at J, with 13 bases between. Germline CDR1 is LNHDA and CDR2 is SQIVND (reference sequence). The length of the CDR3 is 14 residues. Drawing the rest from reference TRBV19 and TRBJ1-6, the complete variable domain is DGGITQSPKYLFRKEGQNVTLSCEQNLNHDAMYWYRQDPGQGLRLIYYSQIVNDFQKGDIAEGYSVSREKKESFPLTVTSAQKNPTAFYLCASRSGMRNSPLHFGNGTRLTVT.